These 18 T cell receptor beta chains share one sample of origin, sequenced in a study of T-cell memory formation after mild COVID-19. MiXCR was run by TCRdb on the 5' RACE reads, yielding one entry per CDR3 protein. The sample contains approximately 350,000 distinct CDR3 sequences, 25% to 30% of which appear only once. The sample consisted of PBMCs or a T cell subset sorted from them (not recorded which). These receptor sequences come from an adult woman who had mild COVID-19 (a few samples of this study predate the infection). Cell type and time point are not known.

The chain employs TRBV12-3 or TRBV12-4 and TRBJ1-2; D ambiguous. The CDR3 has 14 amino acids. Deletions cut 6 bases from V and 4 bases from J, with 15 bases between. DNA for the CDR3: TGTGCCAGCAGACCCCAGTTATCTGGCTATGGCTACACCTTC. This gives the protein CASRPQLSGYGYTF.

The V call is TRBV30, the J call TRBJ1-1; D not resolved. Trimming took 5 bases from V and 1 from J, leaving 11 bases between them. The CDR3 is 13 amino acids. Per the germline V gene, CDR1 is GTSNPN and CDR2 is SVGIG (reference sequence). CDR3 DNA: TGTGCCTGGCGGGGTCTTAAGAACACTGAAGCTTTCTTT. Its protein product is CAWRGLKNTEAFF.

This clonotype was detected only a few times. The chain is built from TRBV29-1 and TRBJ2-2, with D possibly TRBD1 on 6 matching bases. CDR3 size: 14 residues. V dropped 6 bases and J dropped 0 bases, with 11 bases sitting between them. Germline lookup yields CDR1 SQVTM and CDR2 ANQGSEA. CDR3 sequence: CSVEGQANTGELFF. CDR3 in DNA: TGCAGCGTCGAGGGACAAGCGAACACCGGGGAGCTGTTTTTT.

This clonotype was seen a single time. CDR3 DNA sequence: TGTGCCAGCAGTTATATGGCAGGTCCCTACGAGCAGTACTTC. Translation: CASSYMAGPYEQYF. The chain links TRBV6-2 or TRBV6-3 to TRBJ2-7; no definite D call. V was cut by 3 bases and J by 2 bases, with 11 bases left in between. The CDR3 spans 14 residues. CDR1 is MNHEY, CDR2 SVGEGT, per germline.

The DNA of the CDR3 is TGTGCCAGCAGCTTGAGAGAGGGCGGGAACTATGGCTACACCTTC. Its translation: CASSLREGGNYGYTF. The chain is built from TRBV5-4 and TRBJ1-2; D remains unclear. Germline loops: CDR1 SGHNT, CDR2 YYREEE (reference sequence). Trimming pared 1 base from V and 2 bases from J, leaving 12 bases between. The length of the CDR3 is 15 residues.

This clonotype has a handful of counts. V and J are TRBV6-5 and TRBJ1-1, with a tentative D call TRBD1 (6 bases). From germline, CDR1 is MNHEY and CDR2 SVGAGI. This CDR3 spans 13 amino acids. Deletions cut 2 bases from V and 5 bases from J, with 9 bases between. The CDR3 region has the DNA TGTGCCAGCAGTTACACAGGGAGGACTGAAGCTTTCTTT. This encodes CASSYTGRTEAFF.

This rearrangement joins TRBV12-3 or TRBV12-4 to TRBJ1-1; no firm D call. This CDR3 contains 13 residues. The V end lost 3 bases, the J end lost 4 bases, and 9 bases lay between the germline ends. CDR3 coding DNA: TGTGCCAGCAGTTTTCGGCCAACCACTGAAGCTTTCTTT. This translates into CASSFRPTTEAFF.

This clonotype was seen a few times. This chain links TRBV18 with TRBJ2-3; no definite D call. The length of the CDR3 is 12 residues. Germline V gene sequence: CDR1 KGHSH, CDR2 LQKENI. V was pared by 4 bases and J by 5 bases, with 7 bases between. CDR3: CASSRFEDTQYF. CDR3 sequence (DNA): TGTGCCAGCTCACGTTTTGAAGATACGCAGTATTTT.

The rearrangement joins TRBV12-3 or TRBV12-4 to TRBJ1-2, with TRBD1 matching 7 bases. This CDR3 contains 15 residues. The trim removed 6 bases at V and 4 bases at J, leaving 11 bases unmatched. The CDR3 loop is CASSIPKTGTYGYTF. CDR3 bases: TGTGCCAGCAGCATACCAAAGACAGGGACCTATGGCTACACCTTC.

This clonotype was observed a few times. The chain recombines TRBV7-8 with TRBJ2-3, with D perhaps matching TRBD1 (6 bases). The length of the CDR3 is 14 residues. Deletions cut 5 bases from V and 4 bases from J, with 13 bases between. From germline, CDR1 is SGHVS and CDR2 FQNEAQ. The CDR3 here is CASSQQGGPDTQYF. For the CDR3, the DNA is TGTGCCAGCAGCCAACAGGGTGGCCCAGATACGCAGTATTTT. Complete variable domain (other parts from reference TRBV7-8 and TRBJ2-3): GAGVSQSPRYKVAKRGQDVALRCDPISGHVSLFWYQQALGQGPEFLTYFQNEAQLDKSGLPSDRFFAERPEGSVSTLKIQRTQQEDSAVYLCASSQQGGPDTQYFGPGTRLTVL.

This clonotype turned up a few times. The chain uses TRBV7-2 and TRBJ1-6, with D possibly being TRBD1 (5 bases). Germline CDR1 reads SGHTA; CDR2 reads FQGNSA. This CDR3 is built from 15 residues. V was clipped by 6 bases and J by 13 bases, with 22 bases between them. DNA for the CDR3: TGTGCCAGCAGGCCGAAATCCGGGACGGTGCTTCCCCTCCACTTT. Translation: CASRPKSGTVLPLHF.

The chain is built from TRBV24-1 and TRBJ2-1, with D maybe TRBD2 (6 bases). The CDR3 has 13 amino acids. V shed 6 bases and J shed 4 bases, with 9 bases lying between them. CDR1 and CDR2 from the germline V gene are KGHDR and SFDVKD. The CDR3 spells CATSWGDYNEQFF. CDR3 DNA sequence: TGTGCCACCAGTTGGGGGGATTACAATGAGCAGTTCTTC.

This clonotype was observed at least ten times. The CDR3 DNA reads TGTGCCAGCGGCATTCGGAACCAAGAGACCCAGTACTTC. It specifies CASGIRNQETQYF. The rearrangement joins TRBV7-9 to TRBJ2-5; D gene uncertain. CDR1 SEHNR and CDR2 FQNEAQ come from the germline V gene (reference sequence). V was cut by 8 bases and J by 0 bases, with 10 bases left in between. The CDR3 loop spans 13 amino acids. Looking up the rest from reference TRBV7-9 and TRBJ2-5 gives the full variable domain: DTGVSQNPRHKITKRGQNVTFRCDPISEHNRLYWYRQTLGQGPEFLTYFQNEAQLEKSRLLSDRFSAERPKGSFSTLEIQRTEQGDSAMYLCASGIRNQETQYFGPGTRLLVL.

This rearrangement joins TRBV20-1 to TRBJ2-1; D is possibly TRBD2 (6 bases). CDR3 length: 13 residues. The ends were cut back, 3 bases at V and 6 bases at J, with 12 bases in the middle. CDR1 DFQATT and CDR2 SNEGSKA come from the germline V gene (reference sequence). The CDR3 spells CSARARTINEQFF. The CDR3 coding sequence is TGCAGTGCTAGGGCCCGGACTATCAATGAGCAGTTCTTC.

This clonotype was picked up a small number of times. This CDR3 reads CASSLRATSGGYEQYF. CDR3 sequence (DNA): TGTGCCAGCAGCCTCAGGGCGACTAGCGGGGGCTACGAGCAGTACTTC. The chain uses TRBV4-2 and TRBJ2-7; 12 bases line up with TRBD2. The CDR3 totals 16 residues. Germline V gene sequence: CDR1 LGHNA, CDR2 YNFKEQ. Unmatched junction bases numbered 7, after V lost 4 bases and J lost 3 bases.

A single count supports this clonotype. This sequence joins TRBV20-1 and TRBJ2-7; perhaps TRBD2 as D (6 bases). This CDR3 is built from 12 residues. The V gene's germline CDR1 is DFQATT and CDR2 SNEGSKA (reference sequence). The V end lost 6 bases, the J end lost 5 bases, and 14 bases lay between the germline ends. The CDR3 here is CSAEEGIDEQYF. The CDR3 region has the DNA TGCAGTGCCGAGGAGGGGATTGACGAGCAGTACTTC.

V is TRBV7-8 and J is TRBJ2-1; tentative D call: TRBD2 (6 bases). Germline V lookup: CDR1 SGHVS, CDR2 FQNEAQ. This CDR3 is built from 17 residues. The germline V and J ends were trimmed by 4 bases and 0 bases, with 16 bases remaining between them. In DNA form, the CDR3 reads TGTGCCAGCAGCTCCCCTCGTTCCGGGAGCTCCTACAATGAGCAGTTCTTC. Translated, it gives CASSSPRSGSSYNEQFF.

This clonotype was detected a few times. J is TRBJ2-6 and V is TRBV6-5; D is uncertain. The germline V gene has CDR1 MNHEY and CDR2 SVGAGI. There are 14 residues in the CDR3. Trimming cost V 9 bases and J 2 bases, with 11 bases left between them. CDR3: CASSRSAGANVLTF. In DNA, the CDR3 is TGTGCCAGTTCCCGAAGCGCTGGGGCCAACGTCCTGACTTTC.